This record covers a single T cell receptor beta chain. Its antigen is not identified. The CDR3 has 14 residues. With 4 bases removed from V and 3 bases from J, the gap between germline ends came to 12 bases. Germline CDR1 SGHNT, CDR2 YYREEE (reference sequence). This entry is derived from a study of graft-versus-host responses after intestinal transplantation. As for the study in general: Every transplant recipient was induced with anti-thymocyte globulin, then maintained on tacrolimus and steroids for approximately three years. General study results and limits: Early post-transplant HvG declines tracked with peak circulating GvH clone levels.

Here immunoSEQ multiplex PCR was the method, and the copy in TCRdb shows in-frame clones only, minus some. Of more than 85,000 clones in the sample, roughly 95% were seen once. The sequencing here drew on unstimulated CD8+ T cells sorted from spleen or lymph node cells, taken before intestinal transplant. The genes are TRBV5-4 and TRBJ2-3; tentatively, D is TRBD2 (5 bases). This TCR came from a human donor who received an intestinal transplant. The CDR3 bases are TGTGCCAGCAGCCCCCGGGGTGGAACAGATACGCAGTATTTT. As protein: CASSPRGGTDTQYF.